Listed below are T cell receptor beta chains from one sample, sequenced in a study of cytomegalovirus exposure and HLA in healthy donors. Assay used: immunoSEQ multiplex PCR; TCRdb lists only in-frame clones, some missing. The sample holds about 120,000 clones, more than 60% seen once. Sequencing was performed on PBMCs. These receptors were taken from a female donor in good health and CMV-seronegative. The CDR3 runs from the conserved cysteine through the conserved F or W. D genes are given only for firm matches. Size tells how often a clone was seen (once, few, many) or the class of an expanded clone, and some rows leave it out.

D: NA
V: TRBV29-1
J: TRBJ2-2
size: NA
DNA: TGCAGCGTTGTAGGTCAGGGGGGCACCGGGGAGCTGTTTTTT
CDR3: CSVVGQGGTGELFF

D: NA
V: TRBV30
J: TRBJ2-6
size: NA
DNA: TGTGCCTGGACCCCAGGGGCCAACGTCCTGACTTTC
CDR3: CAWTPGANVLTF

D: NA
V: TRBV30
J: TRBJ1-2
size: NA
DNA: TGTGCCTGGAAAAGTGGCACCAACTATGGCTACACCTTC
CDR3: CAWKSGTNYGYTF

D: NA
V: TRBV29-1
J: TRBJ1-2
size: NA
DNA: TGCAGCGTTGGTGTGGAGGGGTATGGCTACACCTTC
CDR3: CSVGVEGYGYTF

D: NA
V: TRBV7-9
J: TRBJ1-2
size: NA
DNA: TGTGCCAGTAGCGGTGGCAGGGAAGCTAACTATGGCTACACCTTC
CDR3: CASSGGREANYGYTF

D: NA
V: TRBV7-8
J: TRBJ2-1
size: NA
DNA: TGTGCCAGCAGGTCCGGGACAACGGGCAATGAGCAGTTCTTC
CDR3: CASRSGTTGNEQFF

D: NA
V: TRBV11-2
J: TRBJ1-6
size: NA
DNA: TGTGCCAGCAGCTGGGATGGGGGGTCACCCCTCCACTTT
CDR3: CASSWDGGSPLHF

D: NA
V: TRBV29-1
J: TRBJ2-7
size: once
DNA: TGCAGCGTTGAAGACCCCAGGGATTACGAGCAGTACTTC
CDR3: CSVEDPRDYEQYF

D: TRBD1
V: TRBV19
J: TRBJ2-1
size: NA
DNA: TGTGCCTGGGGCCGGGACAGGGACTACAATGAGCAGTTCTTC
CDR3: CAWGRDRDYNEQFF

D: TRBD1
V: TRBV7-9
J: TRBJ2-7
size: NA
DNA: TGTGCCAGCAGCTTAGGGACAGGGGATAGGACCTACGAGCAGTACTTC
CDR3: CASSLGTGDRTYEQYF

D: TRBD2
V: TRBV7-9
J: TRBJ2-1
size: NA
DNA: TGTGCCAGCAGTGAAGGTGGGGAGGGACCGGCGAATGAGCAGTTCTTC
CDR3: CASSEGGEGPANEQFF

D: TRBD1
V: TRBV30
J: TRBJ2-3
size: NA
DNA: TGTGCCTGGAGTTCAGGGGGTGCAGATACGCAGTATTTT
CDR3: CAWSSGGADTQYF

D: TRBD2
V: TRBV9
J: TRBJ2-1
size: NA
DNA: TGTGCCAGCAGCGTAGTAGCGGGGGGAGGAAATGAGCAGTTCTTC
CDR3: CASSVVAGGGNEQFF

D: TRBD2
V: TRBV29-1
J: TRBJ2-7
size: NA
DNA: TGCAGCGTTGATATAGCGGGGGGTACCTACGAGCAGTACTTC
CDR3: CSVDIAGGTYEQYF

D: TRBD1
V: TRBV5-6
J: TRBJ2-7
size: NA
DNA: TGTGCCAGCAGCTTGCGGACAGGGTCATACGAGCAGTACTTC
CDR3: CASSLRTGSYEQYF

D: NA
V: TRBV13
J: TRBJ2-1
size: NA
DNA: TGTGCCAGCAGCTTCTCGGGGGGCGCCCCCCCCGTGGGTGAGCAGTTCTTC
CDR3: CASSFSGGAPPVGEQFF

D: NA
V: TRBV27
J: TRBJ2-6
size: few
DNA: TGTGCCAGCAGTTTGAGGAGTACTGGGGCCAACGTCCTGACTTTC
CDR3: CASSLRSTGANVLTF

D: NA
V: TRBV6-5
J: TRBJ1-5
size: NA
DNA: TGTGCCAGCAGTTACTCGGGGGGAACTCAGCCCCAGCATTTT
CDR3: CASSYSGGTQPQHF

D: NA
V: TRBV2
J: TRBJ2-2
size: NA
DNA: TGTGCCAGCAGTGACCCTCTTACTAGTTTTAGGAACACCGGGGAGCTGTTTTTT
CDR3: CASSDPLTSFRNTGELFF

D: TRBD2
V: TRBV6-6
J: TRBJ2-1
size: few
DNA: TGTGCCAGCAGGGCGGCTAGCGGGGACAATGAGCAGTTCTTC
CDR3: CASRAASGDNEQFF

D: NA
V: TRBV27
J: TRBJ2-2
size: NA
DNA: TGTGCCAGCAATAGGGGGAAGGCCGGGGAGCTGTTTTTT
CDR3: CASNRGKAGELFF